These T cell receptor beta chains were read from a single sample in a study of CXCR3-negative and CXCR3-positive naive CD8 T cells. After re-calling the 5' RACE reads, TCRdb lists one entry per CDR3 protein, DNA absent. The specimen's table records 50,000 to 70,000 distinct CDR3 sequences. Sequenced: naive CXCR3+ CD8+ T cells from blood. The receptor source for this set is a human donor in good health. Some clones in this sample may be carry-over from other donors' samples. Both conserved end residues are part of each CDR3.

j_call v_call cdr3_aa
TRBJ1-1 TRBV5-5 CASSYGQPNTEAFF
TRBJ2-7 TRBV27 CASGPSDGYEQYF
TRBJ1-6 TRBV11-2 CASSSPAQGADNSPLHF
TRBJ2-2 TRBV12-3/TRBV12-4 CASSPPGVTQYTGELFF
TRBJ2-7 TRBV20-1 CSAGYRVGSEQYF
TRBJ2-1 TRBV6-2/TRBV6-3 CASNSYSEQFF
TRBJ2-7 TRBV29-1 CSGAGQGLSEQYF
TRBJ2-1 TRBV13 CASSLGGRYNEQFF
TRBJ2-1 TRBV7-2 CASNGGPAGDYNEQFF
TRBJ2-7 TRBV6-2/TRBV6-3 CASNPSSSYEQYF
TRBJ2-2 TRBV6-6 CASSPDGNTGELFF
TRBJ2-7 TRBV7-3 CASSYGDTYEQYF
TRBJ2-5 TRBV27 CASSSRETQYF
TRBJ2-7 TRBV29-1 CSVEFGRRSYEQYF
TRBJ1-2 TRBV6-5 CASSQLANYGYTF
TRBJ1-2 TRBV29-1 CSGWDSGTYGYTF
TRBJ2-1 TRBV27 CASSLSRVGNEQFF
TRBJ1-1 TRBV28 CASSPIPGSTEAFF
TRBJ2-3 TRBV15 CATSRATGRFTDTQYF
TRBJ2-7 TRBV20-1 CSAREGLAGGPSYEQYF
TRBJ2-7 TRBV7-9 CASSLNIYEQYF
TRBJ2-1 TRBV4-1 CASSQMGGGDGNEQFF
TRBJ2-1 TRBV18 CASSESSALGYEQFF
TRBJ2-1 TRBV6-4 CASGPQQGVINEQFF
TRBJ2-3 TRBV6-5 CASSYSNLLLDTQYF
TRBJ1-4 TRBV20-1 CSARVLVNPRDRVLTNEKLFF
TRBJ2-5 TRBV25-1 CASSERYREETQYF
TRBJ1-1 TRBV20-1 CSAEAEGSEAFF
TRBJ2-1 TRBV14 CASSQRGRQGSSYNEQFF
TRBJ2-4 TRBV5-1 CASSGRTNIQYF
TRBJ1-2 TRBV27 CASSLTGTGTSYTF
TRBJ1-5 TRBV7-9 CASSPGGRISNQPQHF
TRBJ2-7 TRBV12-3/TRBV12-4 CASTTSGQGYEQYF
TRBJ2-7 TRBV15 CATSVFHEQYF
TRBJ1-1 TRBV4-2 CASSHLTGNTEAFF
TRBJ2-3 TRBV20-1 CSASSGGESTDTQYF
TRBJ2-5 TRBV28 CASSFKKLLAGGEETQYF
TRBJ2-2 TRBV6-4 CASSDSSGFPDTGELFF
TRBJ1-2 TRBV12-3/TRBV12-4 CASSFLLAGIINGYTF
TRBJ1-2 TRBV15 CATSRRGQGIYGYTF
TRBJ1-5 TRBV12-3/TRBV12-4 CASSLSQGAASNQPQHF
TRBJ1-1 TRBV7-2 CASSPIWDSEAFF
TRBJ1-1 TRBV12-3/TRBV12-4 CASSPGVFNTEAFF
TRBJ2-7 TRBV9 CASSVGQTYEQYF
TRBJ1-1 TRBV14 CASNQQANTEAFF
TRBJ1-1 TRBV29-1 CSVEEGVGLNTEAFF
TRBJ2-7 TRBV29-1 CSVRESTYEQYF
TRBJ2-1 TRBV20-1 CSARDGTGVPYNEQFF
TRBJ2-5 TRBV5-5 CASSQPTEYQETQYF
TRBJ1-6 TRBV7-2 CASTLSPDYNSPLHF
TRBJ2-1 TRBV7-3 CASSLIGYHEQFF
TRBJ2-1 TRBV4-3 CASSAGQTDYNEQFF
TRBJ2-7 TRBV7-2 CASSLDGLAGVNSYEQYF
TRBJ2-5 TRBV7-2 CASSHGGEETQYF
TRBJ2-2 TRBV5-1 CASSLGGPPNTGELFF
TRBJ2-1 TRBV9 CASSVARDNYNEQFF
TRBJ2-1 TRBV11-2 CASSWTGEQLF